This TCR beta chain was retrieved from a study of shared clonotypes between healthy human individuals. Every donor, a Caucasian adult, lived in Nashville, Tennessee. As originally analysed: ImmunoSEQ supplied junction-only sequences lacking quality scores, so filtering was different. TCRdb keeps only in-frame clones here, not all; method: immunoSEQ multiplex PCR. V, J and clone size are those of that table, while D and trimming were read from the DNA. The sample contains approximately 2.1 million clones, approximately 93% of which appear only once. V lost 4 bases and J lost 3, with 18 bases in between. There are 15 residues in the CDR3. Germline CDR1 reads SQVTM; CDR2 reads ANQGSEA.

The rearrangement links TRBV29-1 to TRBJ1-2; D unclear. The clonotype was recovered from a man younger than 35 in good health. Some clones in this sample may be carry-over from other donors' samples. Sequenced input: naive CD4+ T cells from PBMCs. The subset was: CD45RA+ positively selected. This chain's CDR3 is CSVGPTFKLDYGYTF. DNA for the CDR3: TGCAGCGTTGGGCCCACCTTTAAATTGGACTATGGCTACACCTTC.